This passage covers 19 T cell receptor beta chains from one sample sequenced in a study of PD-L1 blockade in urothelial cancer. Clones were read by immunoSEQ multiplex PCR, and TCRdb kept only the in-frame ones, dropping some. The table has 40,000 to 50,000 clones, almost 85% seen once; the top ten hold roughly an eighth. The sample's time point: peripheral blood 6 weeks after treatment start. Here the sequenced sample was PBMCs, taken around atezolizumab (anti-PD-L1) treatment. The receptors here all came from a man between 60 and 75 years old with urothelial cancer.

This chain uses TRBV10-3 with TRBJ1-1; possible D gene TRBD1, 6 bases. The CDR3 runs 14 residues. Germline lookup yields CDR1 ENHRY and CDR2 SYGVKD. Trimming shortened V by 3 bases and J by 3 bases, and 11 bases separated the two germline ends. DNA for the CDR3: TGTGCCATCAGTGACGGTTCAGGGGACACTGAAGCTTTCTTT. Translated, it gives CAISDGSGDTEAFF.

This clone was counted a single time. The rearrangement links TRBV7-9 to TRBJ2-1, with TRBD2 identical over 12 bases. V trimming: 6 bases; J trimming: 7 bases; junction bases outside the gene matches: 10. Germline lookup yields CDR1 SEHNR and CDR2 FQNEAQ (reference sequence). The CDR3 totals 16 residues. DNA for the CDR3: TGTGCCAGCAGTTCCCAGACTAGCGGGAGAAGAAATGAGCAGTTCTTC. Translating gives CASSSQTSGRRNEQFF.

The V and J genes are TRBV14 and TRBJ2-1; 9 nucleotides align to TRBD2. This CDR3 comprises 17 residues. From germline, CDR1 is SGHDN and CDR2 FVKESK. Trimming at V came to 4 bases and at J to 6 bases, leaving 13 bases not matched to a gene. The CDR3 here is CASSPGGRAWIPNEQFF. The DNA of the CDR3 is TGTGCCAGCAGCCCGGGCGGGAGGGCCTGGATCCCCAATGAGCAGTTCTTC.

The DNA for the CDR3 is TGCGCCAGCAGCACCGGGGACAGGGCCCATGGCTACACCTTC. Amino acids: CASSTGDRAHGYTF. V and J are TRBV5-1 and TRBJ1-2, with 9 bases that match TRBD1. The CDR3 extends over 14 amino acids. Trimming took 4 bases from V and 6 from J; bases not matched to a gene: 7. Per germline, CDR1 SGHRS and CDR2 YFSETQ.

The CDR3 nucleotides read TGCGCCAGCAGCTTGGGTACTAGCGGGGGGCATGAGACCCAGTACTTC. Translation gives CASSLGTSGGHETQYF. J is TRBJ2-5 and V is TRBV5-1; 12 bases fit TRBD2. The CDR3 totals 16 residues. The germline CDR1 and CDR2 sequences are SGHRS and YFSETQ. V dropped 0 bases and J dropped 5; count of bases not matched to a gene: 5.

The rearrangement links TRBV5-1 to TRBJ2-1, with 7 nucleotides matching TRBD2. Losses at the gene ends were 0 bases for V and 8 bases for J; bases not matched to a gene: 11. The germline V gene has CDR1 SGHRS and CDR2 YFSETQ. The CDR3 sequence is 16 residues long. The CDR3 nucleotides are TGCGCCAGCAGCTTGGGTCGGACGGGGGGTACGGATGAGCAGTTCTTC. Encoded protein: CASSLGRTGGTDEQFF.

The chain has TRBV30 and TRBJ1-2; tentative D call: TRBD1 (6 bases). This CDR3 comprises 12 residues. The V gene lost 1 base and the J gene lost 8 bases, with 11 bases spanning the gap. Germline CDR1 is GTSNPN and CDR2 is SVGIG (reference sequence). The CDR3 is CAWSGGPQGYTF. DNA for the CDR3: TGTGCCTGGAGTGGGGGGCCCCAAGGCTACACCTTC.

The gene calls are TRBV5-1 and TRBJ2-1, with D uncertain. The V end lost 2 bases, the J end lost 4 bases, and 7 bases lay between the germline ends. The length of the CDR3 is 13 residues. Per the germline V gene, CDR1 is SGHRS and CDR2 is YFSETQ. The CDR3 DNA reads TGCGCCAGCAGCTTAGGAGCGTACAATGAGCAGTTCTTC. It translates to CASSLGAYNEQFF.

The rearrangement uses TRBV5-1 and TRBJ2-1; 9 nucleotides agree with TRBD2. Germline V gives CDR1 SGHRS, CDR2 YFSETQ. This CDR3 is 17 amino acids long. The trim removed 5 bases at V and 1 base at J, leaving 10 bases unmatched. DNA for the CDR3: TGCGCCAGCAGACCCGAGATAGCGGGAGCGTCCTACAATGAGCAGTTCTTC. Its protein is CASRPEIAGASYNEQFF.

The J gene is TRBJ1-4, the V gene TRBV27; 7 nucleotides agree with TRBD1. Germline CDR1 is MNHEY and CDR2 is SMNVEV (reference sequence). J was trimmed by 4 bases and V by 6 bases; bases with no gene match: 11. The CDR3 is 16 amino acids. The CDR3 DNA reads as TGTGCCAGCAGAGGGGGCAGAGACAGGTTTAATGAAAAACTGTTTTTT. Translating it yields CASRGGRDRFNEKLFF.

A few counts support this clone. The chain has TRBV29-1 and TRBJ1-1; D might be TRBD1 (5 bases). Germline loops: CDR1 SQVTM, CDR2 ANQGSEA. This CDR3 contains 12 residues. V was trimmed by 7 bases and J by 2 bases, leaving 11 bases between them. CDR3 DNA sequence: TGCAGCGGAACCGGGGGAAACACTGAAGCTTTCTTT. It codes for CSGTGGNTEAFF. Complete variable domain (other parts from reference TRBV29-1 and TRBJ1-1): SAVISQKPSRDICQRGTSLTIQCQVDSQVTMMFWYRQQPGQSLTLIATANQGSEATYESGFVIDKFPISRPNLTFSTLTVSNMSPEDSSIYLCSGTGGNTEAFFGQGTRLTVV.

The V gene is TRBV7-9, the J gene TRBJ2-3; D is perhaps TRBD1 (5 bases). Trimming stripped 5 bases from V and 6 bases from J, with 9 bases between. The CDR3 runs to 12 residues. Per germline, CDR1 SEHNR and CDR2 FQNEAQ (reference sequence). The CDR3 nucleotides read TGTGCCAGCAGCCCTTCAGGGGATACGCAGTATTTT. Residues: CASSPSGDTQYF.

A few counts support this clone. The J gene is TRBJ2-1, the V gene TRBV27; D possibly corresponds to TRBD2 (6 bases). The CDR3 runs 15 residues. With 7 bases removed from V and 1 base from J, the gap between germline ends came to 14 bases. Germline CDR1 MNHEY, CDR2 SMNVEV (reference sequence). The CDR3 DNA reads as TGTGCCAGCAAACCACGGGCGGGGTCCTACAATGAGCAGTTCTTC. It codes for CASKPRAGSYNEQFF.

The chain uses TRBV27 and TRBJ1-2, with 7 bases aligning to TRBD1. The CDR3 is 14 residues long. CDR1 is MNHEY, CDR2 SMNVEV, per germline (reference sequence). J was trimmed by 4 bases and V by 3 bases; bases with no gene match: 5. CDR3 nucleotides: TGTGCCAGCAGTTTCTTCCGGGACAGCTATGGCTACACCTTC. This encodes CASSFFRDSYGYTF.

This chain joins TRBV7-9 and TRBJ2-3, with TRBD1 matching 8 bases. This CDR3 is built from 16 residues. Looked up from germline, CDR1 is SEHNR and CDR2 is FQNEAQ (reference sequence). The trim removed 5 bases at V and 5 bases at J, leaving 12 bases unmatched. The CDR3 sequence is CASSPRTGWFQDTQYF. For the CDR3, the DNA is TGTGCCAGCAGCCCCCGGACAGGGTGGTTTCAAGATACGCAGTATTTT.

The V gene is TRBV28, the J gene TRBJ1-1, with D possibly being TRBD1 (5 bases). V was clipped by 7 bases and J by 5 bases, with 17 bases between them. Germline-derived CDR1 and CDR2 are MDHEN and SYDVKM. The CDR3 has 14 residues. This chain's CDR3 is CASIIDRFPTEAFF. The CDR3 nucleotides read TGTGCCAGCATCATCGACAGATTCCCAACTGAAGCTTTCTTT.

CDR3 sequence reads: CASSLVGTSGTDTQYF. Written as DNA, the CDR3 is TGTGCCAGCAGCTTAGTAGGTACTAGCGGCACAGATACGCAGTATTTT. The chain employs TRBV11-2 and TRBJ2-3; TRBD2 aligns across 7 bases. The V gene's germline CDR1 is SGHAT and CDR2 FQNNGV. The ends lost 1 base at V and 1 base at J; junction bases unmatched: 5. The CDR3 runs 16 residues.

The chain carries TRBV28 and TRBJ2-1; 7 bases line up with TRBD2. In germline, CDR1 is MDHEN, CDR2 SYDVKM. The V gene end was trimmed by 2 bases and the J gene end by 4 bases; junction bases not matched to a gene: 5. CDR3 length equals 15 residues. CDR3 region: CASSLPSGLYNEQFF. In nucleotides, the CDR3 is TGTGCCAGCAGTTTACCTAGCGGATTATACAATGAGCAGTTCTTC.

The chain has TRBV28 and TRBJ1-2; a possible D gene is TRBD1 (5 bases). This CDR3 has 15 amino acids. Deletions cut 5 bases from V and 3 bases from J, with 16 bases between. CDR1 is MDHEN, CDR2 SYDVKM, per germline. The CDR3 spells CASSQGRGTYYGYTF. The CDR3 bases are TGTGCCAGCAGTCAAGGTCGGGGGACCTACTATGGCTACACCTTC.